The 32 T cell receptor beta chains in this list originate from one sample, sequenced in a study of cytomegalovirus exposure and HLA in healthy donors. 13 Jbeta primers and 60 Vbeta primers were used for the PCR. Only in-frame clones appear in the TCRdb table, and some are missing; sequencing was by immunoSEQ multiplex PCR. In the table there are some 130,000 clones, roughly three quarters of which are singletons. The sequenced sample consisted of PBMCs. The receptors derive from a man aged 25-45 years in good health and CMV-seronegative.

V gene TRBV29-1 combines with J gene TRBJ2-7; unclear D gene. From germline, CDR1 is SQVTM and CDR2 ANQGSEA. This CDR3 has 12 amino acids. Trimming shortened V by 7 bases and J by 2 bases, and 12 bases separated the two germline ends. CDR3: CSASRSTYEQYF. The CDR3 bases are TGCAGCGCCTCGAGGTCAACCTACGAGCAGTACTTC.

The chain links TRBV6-1 to TRBJ1-5; unclear D gene. Trimming removed 4 bases from V and 3 bases from J, with 16 bases in between. CDR1 is MNHNS, CDR2 SASEGT, per germline. This CDR3 contains 16 residues. The CDR3 sequence: CASSGSTTNPNQPQHF. The DNA of the CDR3 is TGTGCCAGCAGTGGCAGTACGACTAACCCCAATCAGCCCCAGCATTTT.

The gene calls are TRBV28 and TRBJ1-6, with TRBD1 matching 7 bases. In germline, CDR1 is MDHEN, CDR2 SYDVKM. CDR3 length: 17 residues. J lost 4 bases, V lost 2 bases, and 8 bases had no gene match. DNA for the CDR3: TGTGCCAGCAGTTTAGTGCGGACAGGCCTTTATAATTCACCCCTCCACTTT. This gives the protein CASSLVRTGLYNSPLHF.

The CDR3 loop reads CASSGLRKTQYF. DNA for the CDR3: TGTGCCAGCAGTGGACTGCGGAAGACCCAGTACTTC. The rearrangement joins TRBV7-9 to TRBJ2-5, with a weak D call TRBD2 (5 bases). V lost 6 bases to trimming and J lost 6 bases, with 11 bases between them. This CDR3 region has 12 residues. CDR1 SEHNR and CDR2 FQNEAQ come from the germline V gene (reference sequence).

The rearrangement joins TRBV11-2 to TRBJ2-4, with 8 bases lining up with TRBD2. Germline values: CDR1 SGHAT, CDR2 FQNNGV. Trimming at V came to 0 bases and at J to 4 bases, leaving 8 bases not matched to a gene. CDR3 size: 17 residues. The CDR3 loop is CASSLELGLVGKNIQYF. The CDR3, as DNA: TGTGCCAGCAGCTTAGAGTTGGGACTAGTGGGGAAAAACATTCAGTACTTC.

Concerning this clone itself: One end of the junction varies from germline; a read error may be responsible. V usage is TRBV7-9 and J usage is TRBJ2-5; possible D gene TRBD2, 6 bases. The closer fit of TRBJ2-7 to the DNA end suggests the J call may be wrong. Germline V gene sequence: CDR1 SEHNR, CDR2 FQNEAQ (reference sequence). The CDR3 extends over 12 amino acids. CDR3 sequence: CSSSLDYHEQYF. CDR3 DNA sequence: TGTTCCAGCAGCCTGGACTACCACGAGCAGTACTTC.

The chain employs TRBV5-4 and TRBJ2-2; D ambiguous. Per the germline V gene, CDR1 is SGHNT and CDR2 is YYREEE (reference sequence). The CDR3 covers 14 residues. Trimming shortened V by 4 bases and J by 4 bases, and 11 bases separated the two germline ends. In DNA form, the CDR3 reads TGTGCCAGCAGCCTTTACACCTTCACCGGGGAGCTGTTTTTT. This codes for CASSLYTFTGELFF.

The genes are TRBV9 and TRBJ2-5; tentative D call: TRBD2 (6 bases). Germline values: CDR1 SGDLS, CDR2 YYNGEE. V was trimmed by 2 bases and J by 4 bases, leaving 12 bases between them. The CDR3 covers 14 residues. The CDR3 is CASSVMEGRETQYF. In DNA form, the CDR3 reads TGTGCCAGCAGCGTGATGGAGGGCCGAGAGACCCAGTACTTC.

This clone was counted only a few times. J is TRBJ1-2 and V is TRBV5-1, with D hard to call. The V and J ends lost 4 bases and 4 bases respectively, with 8 bases between them. CDR3 length: 12 residues. Germline lookup yields CDR1 SGHRS and CDR2 YFSETQ. DNA of the CDR3: TGCGCCAGCAGCCCGGGATCCTATGGCTACACCTTC. This sequence encodes CASSPGSYGYTF.

The chain joins TRBV14 to TRBJ1-1; 9 bases line up with TRBD1. The CDR3 has 14 amino acids. Trimming cost V 5 bases and J 4 bases; bases outside gene matches: 5. In germline, CDR1 is SGHDN, CDR2 FVKESK. The CDR3 nucleotides read TGTGCCAGCAGCACAGGGACAGGGAGCACTGAAGCTTTCTTT. Its protein is CASSTGTGSTEAFF.

The chain recombines TRBV28 with TRBJ1-2; 10 bases agree with TRBD1. Germline lookup yields CDR1 MDHEN and CDR2 SYDVKM. The CDR3 runs to 15 residues. The J segment lost 5 bases and the V segment lost 6 bases, leaving 9 bases of the junction unmatched. The CDR3 nucleotides are TGTGCCAGCAGCAACCCGGGACAGGGGCGGTATGGCTACACCTTC. It encodes CASSNPGQGRYGYTF.

The chain's CDR3 is CASSQIQGAYGYTF. CDR3 nucleotides: TGCGCCAGCAGCCAAATACAGGGGGCTTATGGCTACACCTTC. The chain carries TRBV4-1 and TRBJ1-2, with 9 bases fitting TRBD1. This CDR3 spans 14 amino acids. Germline lookup yields CDR1 MGHRA and CDR2 YSYEKL. V was pared by 2 bases and J by 5 bases, with 3 bases of the junction left unmatched.

The genes are TRBV15 and TRBJ2-3; 7 bases match TRBD1. The CDR3 length is 16 residues. Germline CDR1 is LNHNV and CDR2 is YYDKDF (reference sequence). Unmatched junction bases numbered 8, after V lost 3 bases and J lost 2 bases. This chain's CDR3 is CATSRGTEMSTDTQYF. In nucleotides, the CDR3 is TGTGCCACCAGCAGGGGGACAGAGATGTCCACAGATACGCAGTATTTT.

The J gene is TRBJ2-7, the V gene TRBV15, with 8 bases fitting TRBD1. Germline V gives CDR1 LNHNV, CDR2 YYDKDF (reference sequence). V was pared by 4 bases and J by 0 bases, with 8 bases of the junction left unmatched. The CDR3 covers 16 residues. The CDR3 loop is CATSTFQTGDSYEQYF. For the CDR3, the DNA is TGTGCCACCAGCACCTTTCAGACAGGGGACTCCTACGAGCAGTACTTC.

This clone was detected only once. This chain connects TRBV5-1 to TRBJ1-5, with 10 bases lining up with TRBD1. This CDR3 comprises 18 residues. CDR1 and CDR2 (germline): SGHRS, YFSETQ. Losses at the gene ends were 0 bases for V and 8 bases for J; bases not matched to a gene: 14. CDR3 coding DNA: TGCGCCAGCAGCTTGGATTTGACAGGGGGCATGGGTATCAAGCCCCAGCATTTT. It translates to CASSLDLTGGMGIKPQHF.

The V call is TRBV5-1, the J call TRBJ2-1; the D gene is possibly TRBD1 (7 bases). The CDR3 has 14 amino acids. Germline V lookup: CDR1 SGHRS, CDR2 YFSETQ. Trimming stripped 4 bases from V and 2 bases from J, with 10 bases between. The CDR3 here is CASSGGTAYNEQFF. The CDR3 region has the DNA TGCGCCAGCAGCGGGGGGACAGCCTACAATGAGCAGTTCTTC.

The DNA for the CDR3 is TGTGCCAGCAGCCCCCCCGGAGAGGGGGCGGCCTATGGCTACACCTTC. Translation: CASSPPGEGAAYGYTF. The chain recombines TRBV28 with TRBJ1-2; 7 bases agree with TRBD1. The CDR3 totals 16 residues. With V trimmed by 6 bases and J by 4 bases, 14 bases remained unmatched. From germline, CDR1 is MDHEN and CDR2 SYDVKM.

The rearrangement joins TRBV4-1 to TRBJ2-1; 8 nucleotides agree with TRBD1. CDR1 and CDR2 from the germline V gene are MGHRA and YSYEKL. The CDR3 runs 13 residues. V lost 4 bases, J lost 8 bases, and 4 bases stayed unmatched. CDR3 sequence (DNA): TGCGCCAGCAGCCCAGGGGGCGGCTATGAGCAGTTCTTC. This encodes CASSPGGGYEQFF.

The chain employs TRBV7-9 and TRBJ2-2, with 10 positions matching TRBD2. This CDR3 comprises 16 residues. V was pared by 5 bases and J by 2 bases, with 5 bases of the junction left unmatched. Per the germline V gene, CDR1 is SEHNR and CDR2 is FQNEAQ (reference sequence). The CDR3 spells CASSQIAGGNTGELFF. As DNA, the CDR3 is TGTGCCAGCAGCCAAATAGCGGGAGGAAACACCGGGGAGCTGTTTTTT.

This clone is classed as medium-sized (0.01 to 0.1%). This sequence joins TRBV10-2 and TRBJ2-1; TRBD2 is a possible D gene (6 bases). CDR1 is WSHSY, CDR2 SAAADI, per germline. V shed 2 bases and J shed 4 bases, with 6 bases lying between them. The CDR3 is 13 residues long. The CDR3 here is CASSEREYNEQFF. The CDR3 DNA reads as TGCGCCAGCAGTGAGCGGGAGTACAATGAGCAGTTCTTC.

The rearrangement links TRBV18 to TRBJ2-2, with TRBD1 matching 7 bases. This CDR3 spans 14 amino acids. J was trimmed by 4 bases and V by 3 bases; bases with no gene match: 2. Germline V CDR1 and CDR2: KGHSH, LQKENI. The CDR3 region is CASSPAGGTGELFF. Here the CDR3 DNA reads TGTGCCAGCTCACCGGCAGGGGGCACCGGGGAGCTGTTTTTT.

The genes are TRBV11-3 and TRBJ2-2; 9 bases line up with TRBD1. The germline gives CDR1 SGHNT, CDR2 YENEEA. V lost 1 base and J lost 3; bases outside the gene matches: 0. The CDR3 consists of 15 residues. The CDR3 nucleotides are TGTGCCAGCAGCTTAGGACAGGGGGACACCGGGGAGCTGTTTTTT. Translated, it gives CASSLGQGDTGELFF.

The rearrangement uses TRBV7-9 and TRBJ2-2, with D perhaps TRBD2 (5 bases). The CDR3 spans 15 residues. Germline V gene sequence: CDR1 SEHNR, CDR2 FQNEAQ (reference sequence). Trimming took off 2 bases at V and 7 bases at J, with 14 bases between the two ends. The CDR3 DNA follows: TGTGCCAGCAGCTTAAGTCTAGTAGGAGGCGGGGAGCTGTTTTTT. Its translation: CASSLSLVGGGELFF.

V usage is TRBV6-1 and J usage is TRBJ1-5; 9 bases are shared with TRBD1. The J segment lost 2 bases and the V segment lost 4 bases, leaving 9 bases of the junction unmatched. This CDR3 is built from 17 residues. Per the germline V gene, CDR1 is MNHNS and CDR2 is SASEGT. The DNA of the CDR3 is TGTGCCAGCAGTGGGGACAGGGAAGGTTACGGCAATCAGCCCCAGCATTTT. Protein: CASSGDREGYGNQPQHF.

V and J are TRBV6-1 and TRBJ1-5; 9 positions agree with TRBD1. CDR1 is MNHNS, CDR2 SASEGT, per germline. CDR3 length: 15 amino acids. The trim removed 5 bases at V and 0 bases at J, leaving 2 bases unmatched. CDR3 in DNA: TGTGCCAGCAGTTGGGACAGGGTTAGCAATCAGCCCCAGCATTTT. This sequence encodes CASSWDRVSNQPQHF.

This clone was found a few times. DNA of the CDR3: TGCGCCAGCAGCCCCGGGACAGGGGGCTTCTACGAGCAGTACTTC. The encoded protein is CASSPGTGGFYEQYF. The chain links TRBV4-3 to TRBJ2-7, with 12 positions matching TRBD1. Trimming took 4 bases from V and 3 from J; bases not matched to a gene: 4. CDR3 size: 15 residues. From germline, CDR1 is LGHNA and CDR2 YSLEER.

The chain recombines TRBV6-1 with TRBJ2-2; 7 bases are a match to TRBD2. Germline V CDR1 and CDR2: MNHNS, SASEGT. V was clipped by 2 bases and J by 5 bases; unmatched bases: 2. This CDR3 contains 14 residues. The CDR3: CASSEPGGTGELFF. CDR3 DNA: TGTGCCAGCAGTGAACCGGGGGGTACCGGGGAGCTGTTTTTT.

The chain employs TRBV5-4 and TRBJ1-2; 7 bases map to TRBD1. Germline-derived CDR1 and CDR2 are SGHNT and YYREEE (reference sequence). CDR3 length: 13 residues. The trim removed 4 bases at V and 8 bases at J, leaving 8 bases unmatched. The CDR3: CASSTSRTGGYTF. CDR3 sequence (DNA): TGTGCCAGCAGCACCTCTCGGACAGGCGGCTACACCTTC.

The chain combines TRBV29-1 with TRBJ2-1, with D possibly matching TRBD1 (6 bases). Trimming cost V 8 bases and J 8 bases, with 22 bases left between them. The CDR3 sequence is 14 residues long. CDR1 and CDR2 (germline): SQVTM, ANQGSEA. DNA of the CDR3: TGCAGCTCCAAAGCTAACGGGGACACCCATGAGCAGTTCTTC. It translates to CSSKANGDTHEQFF.

The chain uses TRBV7-2 and TRBJ1-5; D may be TRBD1 (5 bases). With 2 bases removed from V and 3 bases from J, the gap between germline ends came to 8 bases. Germline V gives CDR1 SGHTA, CDR2 FQGNSA. This CDR3 spans 14 amino acids. Here the CDR3 reads CASSLNRINQPQHF. The CDR3 nucleotides read TGTGCCAGCAGCTTAAACAGGATCAATCAGCCCCAGCATTTT.

V usage is TRBV5-1 and J usage is TRBJ1-4, with D perhaps matching TRBD1 (5 bases). The V gene's germline CDR1 is SGHRS and CDR2 YFSETQ. The CDR3 covers 15 residues. Trimming shortened V by 6 bases and J by 6 bases, and 18 bases separated the two germline ends. The CDR3 coding sequence is TGCGCCAGCACCATCTCCGGGACGGGAGATGAAAAACTGTTTTTT. This codes for CASTISGTGDEKLFF.

Only a few counts were recorded for this clone. This chain uses TRBV6-5 with TRBJ1-1; 7 nucleotides match TRBD1. The CDR3 consists of 13 residues. Germline V gene data show CDR1 as MNHEY and CDR2 as SVGAGI. J lost 7 bases, V lost 4 bases, and 6 bases had no gene match. CDR3 DNA sequence: TGTGCCAGCAGTTTAAGGACAGGTCTTGAAGCTTTCTTT. Protein product: CASSLRTGLEAFF.